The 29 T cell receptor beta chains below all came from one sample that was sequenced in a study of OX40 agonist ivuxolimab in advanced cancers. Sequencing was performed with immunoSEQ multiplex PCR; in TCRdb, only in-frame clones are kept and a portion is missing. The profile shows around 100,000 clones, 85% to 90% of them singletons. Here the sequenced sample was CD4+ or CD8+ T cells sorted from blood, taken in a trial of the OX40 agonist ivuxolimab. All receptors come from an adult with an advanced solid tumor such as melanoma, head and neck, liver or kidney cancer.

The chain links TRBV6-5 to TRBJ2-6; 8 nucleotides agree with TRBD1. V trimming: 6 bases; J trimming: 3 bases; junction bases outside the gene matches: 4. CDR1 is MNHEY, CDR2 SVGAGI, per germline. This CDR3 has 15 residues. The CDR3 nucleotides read TGTGCCAGCAGAGAGACAGGGGTTGGGGCCAACGTCCTGACTTTC. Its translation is CASRETGVGANVLTF.

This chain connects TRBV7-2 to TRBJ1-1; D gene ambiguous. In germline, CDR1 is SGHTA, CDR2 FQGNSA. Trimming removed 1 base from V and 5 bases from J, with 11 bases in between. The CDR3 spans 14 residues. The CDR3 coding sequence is TGTGCCAGCAGCTTAGTAGGTGGAGGGACTGAAGCTTTCTTT. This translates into CASSLVGGGTEAFF.

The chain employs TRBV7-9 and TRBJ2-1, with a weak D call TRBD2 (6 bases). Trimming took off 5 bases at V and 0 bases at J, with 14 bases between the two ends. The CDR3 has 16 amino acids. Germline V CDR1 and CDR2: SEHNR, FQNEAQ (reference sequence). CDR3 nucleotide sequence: TGTGCCAGCAGCCCCCATGAGACTAGCTCCTACAATGAGCAGTTCTTC. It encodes CASSPHETSSYNEQFF.

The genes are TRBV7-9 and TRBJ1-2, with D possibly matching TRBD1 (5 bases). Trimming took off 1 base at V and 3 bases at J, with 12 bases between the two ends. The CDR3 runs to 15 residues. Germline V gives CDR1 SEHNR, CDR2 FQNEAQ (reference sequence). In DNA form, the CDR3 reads TGTGCCAGCAGCTTAGAAGCCAGGGCTGACTATGGCTACACCTTC. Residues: CASSLEARADYGYTF.

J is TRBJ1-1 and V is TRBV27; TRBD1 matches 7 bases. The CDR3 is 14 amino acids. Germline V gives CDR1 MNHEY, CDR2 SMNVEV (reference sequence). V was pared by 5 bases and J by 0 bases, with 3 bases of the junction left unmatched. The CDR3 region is CASSPGTVNTEAFF. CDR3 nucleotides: TGTGCCAGCAGTCCCGGGACAGTGAACACTGAAGCTTTCTTT.

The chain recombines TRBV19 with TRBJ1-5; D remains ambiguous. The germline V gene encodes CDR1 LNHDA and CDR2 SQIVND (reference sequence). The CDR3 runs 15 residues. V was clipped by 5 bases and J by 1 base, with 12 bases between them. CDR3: CASSPQARSNQPQHF. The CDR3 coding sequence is TGTGCCAGTAGTCCCCAGGCCAGAAGCAATCAGCCCCAGCATTTT.

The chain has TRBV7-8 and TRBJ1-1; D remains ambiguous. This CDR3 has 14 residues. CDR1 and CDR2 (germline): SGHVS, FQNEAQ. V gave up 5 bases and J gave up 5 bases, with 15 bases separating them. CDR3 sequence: CASSRTEGLTEAFF. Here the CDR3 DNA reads TGTGCCAGCAGCCGTACGGAGGGTTTGACTGAAGCTTTCTTT. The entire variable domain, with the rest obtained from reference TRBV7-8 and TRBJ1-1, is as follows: GAGVSQSPRYKVAKRGQDVALRCDPISGHVSLFWYQQALGQGPEFLTYFQNEAQLDKSGLPSDRFFAERPEGSVSTLKIQRTQQEDSAVYLCASSRTEGLTEAFFGQGTRLTVV.

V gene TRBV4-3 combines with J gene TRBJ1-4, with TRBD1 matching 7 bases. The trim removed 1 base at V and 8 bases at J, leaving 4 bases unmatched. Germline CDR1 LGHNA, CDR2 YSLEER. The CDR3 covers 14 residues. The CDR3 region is CASSQGQGGEKLFF. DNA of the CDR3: TGCGCCAGCAGCCAAGGACAGGGAGGGGAAAAACTGTTTTTT.

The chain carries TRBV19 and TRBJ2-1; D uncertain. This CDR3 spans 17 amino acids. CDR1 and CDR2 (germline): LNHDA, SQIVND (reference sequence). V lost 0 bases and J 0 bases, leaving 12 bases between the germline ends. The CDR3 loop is CASSIDPPASSYNEQFF. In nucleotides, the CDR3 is TGTGCCAGTAGTATAGATCCGCCAGCCAGCTCCTACAATGAGCAGTTCTTC.

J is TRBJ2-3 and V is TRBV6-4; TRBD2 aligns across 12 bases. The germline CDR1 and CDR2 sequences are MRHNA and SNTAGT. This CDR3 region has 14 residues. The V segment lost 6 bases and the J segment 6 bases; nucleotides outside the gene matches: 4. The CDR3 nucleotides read TGTGCCAGCAGCCCTAGCGGGGGGGCGGATACGCAGTATTTT. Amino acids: CASSPSGGADTQYF.

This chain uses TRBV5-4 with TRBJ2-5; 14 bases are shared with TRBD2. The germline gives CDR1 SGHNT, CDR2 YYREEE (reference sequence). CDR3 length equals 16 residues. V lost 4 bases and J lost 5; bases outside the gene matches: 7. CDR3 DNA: TGTGCCAGCAGCCTACGGACTAGCGGGAGGTTCGAGACCCAGTACTTC. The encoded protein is CASSLRTSGRFETQYF.

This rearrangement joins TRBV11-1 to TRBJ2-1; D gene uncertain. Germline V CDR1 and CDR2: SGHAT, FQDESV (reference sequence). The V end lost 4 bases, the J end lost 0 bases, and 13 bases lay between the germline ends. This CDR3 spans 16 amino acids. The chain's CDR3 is CASSSITVNSYNEQFF. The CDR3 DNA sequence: TGTGCCAGCAGCTCAATCACCGTAAACTCCTACAATGAGCAGTTCTTC.

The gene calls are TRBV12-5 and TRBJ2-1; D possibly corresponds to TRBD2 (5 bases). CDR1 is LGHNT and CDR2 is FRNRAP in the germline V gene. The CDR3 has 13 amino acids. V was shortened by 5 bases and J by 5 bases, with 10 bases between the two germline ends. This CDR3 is CASGQREHNEQFF. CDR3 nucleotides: TGTGCTAGTGGTCAGAGGGAACACAATGAGCAGTTCTTC. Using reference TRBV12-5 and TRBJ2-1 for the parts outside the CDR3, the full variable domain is DARVTQTPRHKVTEMGQEVTMRCQPILGHNTVFWYRQTMMQGLELLAYFRNRAPLDDSGMPKDRFSAEMPDATLATLKIQPSEPRDSAVYFCASGQREHNEQFFGPGTRLTVL.

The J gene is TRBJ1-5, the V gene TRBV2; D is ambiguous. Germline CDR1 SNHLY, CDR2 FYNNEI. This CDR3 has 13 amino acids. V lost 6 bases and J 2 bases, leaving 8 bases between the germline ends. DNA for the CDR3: TGTGCCAGCAGCGACACCGGCAATCAGCCCCAGCATTTT. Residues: CASSDTGNQPQHF.

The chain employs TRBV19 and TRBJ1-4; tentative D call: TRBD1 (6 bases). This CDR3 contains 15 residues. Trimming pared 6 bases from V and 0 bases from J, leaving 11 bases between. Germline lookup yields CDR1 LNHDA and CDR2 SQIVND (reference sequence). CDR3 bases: TGTGCCAGTAGACGAAGGGGGGCAACTAATGAAAAACTGTTTTTT. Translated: CASRRRGATNEKLFF.

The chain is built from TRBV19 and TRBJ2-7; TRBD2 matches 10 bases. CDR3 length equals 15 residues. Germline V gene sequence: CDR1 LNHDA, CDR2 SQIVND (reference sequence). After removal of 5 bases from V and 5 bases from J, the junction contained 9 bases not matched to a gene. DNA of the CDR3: TGTGCCAGTAGTCTTAGGACTAGCGGAAGGAACGAGCAGTACTTC. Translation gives CASSLRTSGRNEQYF.

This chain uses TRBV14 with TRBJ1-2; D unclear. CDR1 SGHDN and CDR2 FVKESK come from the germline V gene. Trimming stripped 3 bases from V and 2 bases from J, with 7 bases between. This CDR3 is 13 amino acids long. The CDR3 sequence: CASSHTRNYGYTF. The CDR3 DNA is TGTGCCAGCAGCCATACACGAAACTATGGCTACACCTTC. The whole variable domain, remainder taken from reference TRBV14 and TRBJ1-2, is EAGVTQFPSHSVIEKGQTVTLRCDPISGHDNLYWYRRVMGKEIKFLLHFVKESKQDESGMPNNRFLAERTGGTYSTLKVQPAELEDSGVYFCASSHTRNYGYTFGSGTRLTVV.

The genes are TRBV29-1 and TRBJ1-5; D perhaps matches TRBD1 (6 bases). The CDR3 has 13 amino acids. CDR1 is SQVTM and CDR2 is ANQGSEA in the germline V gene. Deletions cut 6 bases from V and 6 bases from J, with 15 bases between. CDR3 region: CSVLQGSGQPQHF. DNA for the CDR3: TGCAGCGTCTTACAGGGTTCAGGTCAGCCCCAGCATTTT.

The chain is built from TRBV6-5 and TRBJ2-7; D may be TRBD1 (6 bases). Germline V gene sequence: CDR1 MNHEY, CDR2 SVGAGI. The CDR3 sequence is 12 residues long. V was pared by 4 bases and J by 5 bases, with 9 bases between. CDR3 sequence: CASSSDRNEQYF. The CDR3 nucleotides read TGTGCCAGCAGTTCGGACAGAAACGAGCAGTACTTC.

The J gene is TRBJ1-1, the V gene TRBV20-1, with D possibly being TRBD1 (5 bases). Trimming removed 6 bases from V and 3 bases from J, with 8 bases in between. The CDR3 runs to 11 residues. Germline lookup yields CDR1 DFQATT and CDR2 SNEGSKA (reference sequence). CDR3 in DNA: TGCAGTGCAGCGGGGCACACTGAAGCTTTCTTT. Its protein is CSAAGHTEAFF.

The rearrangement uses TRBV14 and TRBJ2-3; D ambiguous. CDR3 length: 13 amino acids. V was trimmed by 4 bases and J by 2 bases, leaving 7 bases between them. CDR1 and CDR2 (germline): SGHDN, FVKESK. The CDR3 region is CASSLAYTDTQYF. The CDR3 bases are TGTGCCAGCAGCCTAGCATACACAGATACGCAGTATTTT. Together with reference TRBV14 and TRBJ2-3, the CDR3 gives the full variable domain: EAGVTQFPSHSVIEKGQTVTLRCDPISGHDNLYWYRRVMGKEIKFLLHFVKESKQDESGMPNNRFLAERTGGTYSTLKVQPAELEDSGVYFCASSLAYTDTQYFGPGTRLTVL.

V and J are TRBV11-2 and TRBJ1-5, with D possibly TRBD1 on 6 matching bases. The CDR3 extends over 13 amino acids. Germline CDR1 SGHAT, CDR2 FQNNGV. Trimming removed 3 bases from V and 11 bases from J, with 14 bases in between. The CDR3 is CASSFEAGTSQHF. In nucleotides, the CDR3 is TGTGCCAGCAGCTTTGAGGCAGGGACATCCCAGCATTTT.

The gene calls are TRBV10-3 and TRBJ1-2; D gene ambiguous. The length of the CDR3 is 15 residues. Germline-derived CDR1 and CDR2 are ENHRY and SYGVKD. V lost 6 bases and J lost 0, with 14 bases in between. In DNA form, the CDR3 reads TGTGCCATCAGCCTGCTCGACTCCTCTAACTATGGCTACACCTTC. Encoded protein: CAISLLDSSNYGYTF.

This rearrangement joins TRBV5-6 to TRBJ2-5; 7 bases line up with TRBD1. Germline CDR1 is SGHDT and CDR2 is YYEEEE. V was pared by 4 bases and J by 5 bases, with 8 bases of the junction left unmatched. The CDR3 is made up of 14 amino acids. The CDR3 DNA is TGTGCCAGCAGCCTGACAGGGAATGGCGAGACCCAGTACTTC. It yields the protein CASSLTGNGETQYF.

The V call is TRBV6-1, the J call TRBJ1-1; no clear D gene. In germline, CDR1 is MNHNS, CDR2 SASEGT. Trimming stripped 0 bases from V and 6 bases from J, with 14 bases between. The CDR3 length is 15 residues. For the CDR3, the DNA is TGTGCCAGCAGTGAAGCCTCGGGGAGGTTGGCTGAAGCTTTCTTT. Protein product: CASSEASGRLAEAFF.

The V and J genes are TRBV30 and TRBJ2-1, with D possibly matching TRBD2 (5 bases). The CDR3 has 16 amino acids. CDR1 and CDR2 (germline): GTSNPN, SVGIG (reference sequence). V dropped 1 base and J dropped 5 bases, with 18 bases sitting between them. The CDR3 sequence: CAWSAVGRTTHNEQFF. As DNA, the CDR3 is TGTGCCTGGAGTGCCGTGGGGAGAACGACCCACAATGAGCAGTTCTTC.

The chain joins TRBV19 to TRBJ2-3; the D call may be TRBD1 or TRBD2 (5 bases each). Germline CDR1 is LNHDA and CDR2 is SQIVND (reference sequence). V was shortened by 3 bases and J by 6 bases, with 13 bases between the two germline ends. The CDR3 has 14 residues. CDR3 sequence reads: CASSISVGADTQYF. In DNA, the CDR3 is TGTGCCAGTAGTATTAGCGTAGGGGCCGATACGCAGTATTTT.

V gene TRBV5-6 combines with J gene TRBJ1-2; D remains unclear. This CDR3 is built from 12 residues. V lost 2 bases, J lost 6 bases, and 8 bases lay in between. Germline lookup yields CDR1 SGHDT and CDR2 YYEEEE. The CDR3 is CASSLNRNGYTF. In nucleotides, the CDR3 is TGTGCCAGCAGCTTAAACCGGAATGGCTACACCTTC. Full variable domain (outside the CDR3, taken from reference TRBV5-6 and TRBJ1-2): DAGVTQSPTHLIKTRGQQVTLRCSPKSGHDTVSWYQQALGQGPQFIFQYYEEEERQRGNFPDRFSGHQFPNYSSELNVNALLLGDSALYLCASSLNRNGYTFGSGTRLTVV.

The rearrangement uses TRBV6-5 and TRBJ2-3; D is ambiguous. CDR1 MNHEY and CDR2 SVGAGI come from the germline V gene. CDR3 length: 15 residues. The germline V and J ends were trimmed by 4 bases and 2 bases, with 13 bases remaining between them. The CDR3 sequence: CASSLQVASTDTQYF. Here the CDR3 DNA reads TGTGCCAGCAGTTTGCAGGTGGCTTCCACAGATACGCAGTATTTT.